One and the same sample provided the 15 T cell receptor beta chains below, sequenced in a study of cytomegalovirus exposure and HLA in healthy donors (dated by TCRdb to 2017 to 2019). To prepare the library, the immunoSEQ multiplex PCR assay was applied. This is the immuneACCESS table as TCRdb keeps it, with only in-frame sequences that have V and J called. A part of the clones is gone; compared with another copy, unresolved V genes explain less than half, and the rest is unexplained. The sample table records more than 45,000 clones; 91% of these occur just once. Together, the top ten hold around 2% of the sample. Sequencing input: PBMCs. All receptors come from a woman between 25 and 40 years old in good health and CMV-seronegative.

This rearrangement joins TRBV7-2 to TRBJ1-5, with D perhaps matching TRBD1 (5 bases). Trimming stripped 4 bases from V and 2 bases from J, with 6 bases between. The CDR3 has 13 residues. Per the germline V gene, CDR1 is SGHTA and CDR2 is FQGNSA. CDR3 coding DNA: TGTGCCAGCAGCTCCAGGGGCAATCAGCCCCAGCATTTT. Protein product: CASSSRGNQPQHF.

This clone was picked up a small number of times. The rearrangement links TRBV6-5 to TRBJ2-7; 11 bases agree with TRBD2. In germline, CDR1 is MNHEY, CDR2 SVGAGI. V shed 4 bases and J 6 bases; nucleotides not matched to a gene: 8. The CDR3 consists of 15 residues. The CDR3 region is CASSSLAGGPREQYF. Written as DNA, the CDR3 is TGTGCCAGCAGTTCTTTAGCGGGAGGGCCTCGCGAGCAGTACTTC.

The chain couples TRBV7-9 to TRBJ1-1; 7 bases agree with TRBD1. This CDR3 contains 13 residues. The V gene end was trimmed by 5 bases and the J gene end by 10 bases; junction bases not matched to a gene: 10. CDR1 is SEHNR and CDR2 is FQNEAQ in the germline V gene (reference sequence). CDR3 sequence: CASSPGQVWGAFF. The CDR3 bases are TGTGCCAGCAGCCCTGGACAGGTCTGGGGAGCTTTCTTT.

The chain couples TRBV30 to TRBJ2-2; D not resolved. Germline CDR1 reads GTSNPN; CDR2 reads SVGIG (reference sequence). Trimming pared 0 bases from V and 1 base from J, leaving 9 bases between. The CDR3 spans 15 residues. CDR3 loop: CAWSVGHQNTGELFF. CDR3 DNA sequence: TGTGCCTGGAGTGTCGGTCACCAGAACACCGGGGAGCTGTTTTTT.

The chain combines TRBV30 with TRBJ1-1, with a possible D match to TRBD1 (5 bases). The V gene's germline CDR1 is GTSNPN and CDR2 SVGIG (reference sequence). V was shortened by 2 bases and J by 7 bases, with 11 bases between the two germline ends. The CDR3 spans 12 residues. CDR3 in DNA: TGTGCCTGGAGTCGACAGCCCTATGAAGCTTTCTTT. Encoded protein: CAWSRQPYEAFF.

This clone was detected ten times or more. This chain connects TRBV27 to TRBJ2-7; 9 bases agree with TRBD2. Germline V gene data show CDR1 as MNHEY and CDR2 as SMNVEV (reference sequence). The CDR3 covers 15 residues. V shed 3 bases, J shed 0 bases, and the junction held 3 bases outside the gene matches. The CDR3 is CASSFLAGNSYEQYF. CDR3 sequence (DNA): TGTGCCAGCAGTTTTCTAGCGGGGAACTCCTACGAGCAGTACTTC.

This rearrangement joins TRBV28 to TRBJ2-7; D is undetermined. CDR3 length equals 12 residues. V lost 8 bases to trimming and J lost 4 bases, with 12 bases between them. Germline CDR1 reads MDHEN; CDR2 reads SYDVKM. The CDR3 region is CASSQAPYEQYF. In nucleotides, the CDR3 is TGTGCCAGCTCTCAGGCACCTTACGAGCAGTACTTC.

The rearrangement links TRBV7-9 to TRBJ1-4, with 8 bases aligning to TRBD1. This CDR3 comprises 16 residues. V was clipped by 5 bases and J by 7 bases; unmatched bases: 12. The germline gives CDR1 SEHNR, CDR2 FQNEAQ (reference sequence). CDR3 bases: TGTGCCAGCAGCCCAAGGACAGGGCAAGCGGTTGAAAAACTGTTTTTT. Translated: CASSPRTGQAVEKLFF. Together with reference TRBV7-9 and TRBJ1-4, the CDR3 gives the full variable domain: DTGVSQNPRHKITKRGQNVTFRCDPISEHNRLYWYRQTLGQGPEFLTYFQNEAQLEKSRLLSDRFSAERPKGSFSTLEIQRTEQGDSAMYLCASSPRTGQAVEKLFFGSGTQLSVL.

This chain uses TRBV6-1 with TRBJ2-5; possibly TRBD1 for D (5 bases). CDR1 MNHNS and CDR2 SASEGT come from the germline V gene. The CDR3 is 11 residues long. The V and J ends lost 7 bases and 3 bases respectively, with 6 bases between them. The CDR3 loop is CASKTEETQYF. The CDR3, as DNA: TGTGCCAGCAAGACAGAAGAGACCCAGTACTTC.

The chain couples TRBV30 to TRBJ2-7; D not certain. Germline V CDR1 and CDR2: GTSNPN, SVGIG (reference sequence). The CDR3 is 11 amino acids. With 2 bases removed from V and 3 bases from J, the gap between germline ends came to 5 bases. As DNA, the CDR3 is TGTGCCTGGAGTTCCTACTACGAGCAGTACTTC. The encoded protein is CAWSSYYEQYF.

The V gene is TRBV7-9, the J gene TRBJ1-1; D remains ambiguous. V was clipped by 6 bases and J by 2 bases, with 13 bases between them. The CDR3 runs 14 residues. The germline V gene has CDR1 SEHNR and CDR2 FQNEAQ (reference sequence). The CDR3 region has the DNA TGTGCCAGCAGGGAGCAGGAGGATAACACTGAAGCTTTCTTT. It yields the protein CASREQEDNTEAFF.

This clone was counted once. J is TRBJ2-1 and V is TRBV7-9; D call uncertain. This CDR3 has 18 amino acids. The V gene lost 1 base and the J gene lost 0 bases, with 16 bases spanning the gap. CDR1 is SEHNR, CDR2 FQNEAQ, per germline (reference sequence). The CDR3 nucleotides read TGTGCCAGCAGCTTAGGTGCCCGGCGGAAAAGCTCCTACAATGAGCAGTTCTTC. Its translation is CASSLGARRKSSYNEQFF.

The chain carries TRBV27 and TRBJ1-2; TRBD1 matches at 11 bases. V trimming: 4 bases; J trimming: 8 bases; junction bases outside the gene matches: 9. The CDR3 is made up of 15 amino acids. The germline V gene encodes CDR1 MNHEY and CDR2 SMNVEV (reference sequence). The CDR3 nucleotides are TGTGCCAGCAGTTCCGGACAGGGGGCGTTGAAGGGCTACACCTTC. As protein: CASSSGQGALKGYTF.

The CDR3 sequence: CAISEGSSDQETQYF. The CDR3 region has the DNA TGTGCCATCAGTGAGGGGTCTAGCGACCAAGAGACCCAGTACTTC. The chain is built from TRBV10-3 and TRBJ2-5; maybe TRBD2 (6 bases). Deletions cut 2 bases from V and 0 bases from J, with 10 bases between. Germline CDR1 reads ENHRY; CDR2 reads SYGVKD. The CDR3 is 15 residues long.

The chain combines TRBV15 with TRBJ1-5, with D maybe TRBD1 (5 bases). V lost 5 bases and J lost 2, with 16 bases in between. CDR1 and CDR2 from the germline V gene are LNHNV and YYDKDF (reference sequence). The CDR3 extends over 16 amino acids. The CDR3 sequence: CATSPRGEGRNQPQHF. DNA for the CDR3: TGTGCCACCAGCCCCCGTGGGGAGGGGCGCAATCAGCCCCAGCATTTT.